One sample yielded the 13 T cell receptor beta chains listed below, sequenced in a study of cytomegalovirus exposure and HLA in healthy donors (dated by TCRdb to between 2016 and 2019). Library preparation employed the immunoSEQ multiplex PCR assay. For the multiplex PCR, a mixture combining 60 forward primers for TCR Vbeta segments and 13 reverse primers for TCR Jbeta segments was used. The clones in this table, taken by TCRdb from immuneACCESS, are in-frame only. Not every clone is retained; where verified, under half of the shortfall comes from an unresolved V gene, and the cause of the rest is unknown. In this sample the table shows 70,000 to 90,000 clones, about 75% of which occur a single time. Approximately 4.4% of the sample comes from the top ten. Sample: PBMCs. The receptors derive from a man between 60 and 70 years old in good health and CMV-seropositive.

V gene TRBV7-9 combines with J gene TRBJ2-7, with D perhaps TRBD1 (6 bases). There are 19 residues in the CDR3. Germline-derived CDR1 and CDR2 are SEHNR and FQNEAQ (reference sequence). With 5 bases removed from V and 2 bases from J, the gap between germline ends came to 28 bases. DNA for the CDR3: TGTGCCAGCAGCACCTTCCGGGACACCGGAAAGATTCGGCCCTACGAGCAGTACTTC. Amino acids: CASSTFRDTGKIRPYEQYF. The variable domain in full, with the rest retrieved from reference TRBV7-9 and TRBJ2-7, is DTGVSQNPRHKITKRGQNVTFRCDPISEHNRLYWYRQTLGQGPEFLTYFQNEAQLEKSRLLSDRFSAERPKGSFSTLEIQRTEQGDSAMYLCASSTFRDTGKIRPYEQYFGPGTRLTVT.

The chain employs TRBV28 and TRBJ2-7; D is possibly TRBD2 (6 bases). This CDR3 has 15 residues. Germline values: CDR1 MDHEN, CDR2 SYDVKM. Trimming took off 5 bases at V and 5 bases at J, with 19 bases between the two ends. The CDR3 DNA reads TGTGCCAGCAGTCCGTTAGCGGCCCCGGGGGACGAGCAGTACTTC. It codes for CASSPLAAPGDEQYF.

The chain has TRBV28 and TRBJ1-1; D unclear. The CDR3 is 13 amino acids. Germline values: CDR1 MDHEN, CDR2 SYDVKM. The germline V and J ends were trimmed by 2 bases and 7 bases, with 11 bases remaining between them. The CDR3 reads CASSLGGEIEAFF. The CDR3, as DNA: TGTGCCAGCAGTTTAGGCGGGGAAATTGAAGCTTTCTTT.

A single count supports this clone. The chain recombines TRBV19 with TRBJ2-2; possibly TRBD1 for D (6 bases). Per germline, CDR1 LNHDA and CDR2 SQIVND (reference sequence). V lost 3 bases and J 7 bases, leaving 9 bases between the germline ends. CDR3 size: 13 residues. The CDR3 sequence is CASSILQGGELFF. The CDR3 nucleotides are TGTGCCAGTAGTATCCTACAGGGCGGGGAGCTGTTTTTT. Combining the CDR3 with reference TRBV19 and TRBJ2-2 gives the whole variable domain DGGITQSPKYLFRKEGQNVTLSCEQNLNHDAMYWYRQDPGQGLRLIYYSQIVNDFQKGDIAEGYSVSREKKESFPLTVTSAQKNPTAFYLCASSILQGGELFFGEGSRLTVL.

This clone occurred a few times. In DNA, the CDR3 is TGCAGCGTTGAAACACTAGCGGGAGGCTCCTACGAGCAGTACTTC. Protein sequence: CSVETLAGGSYEQYF. The chain carries TRBV29-1 and TRBJ2-7, with TRBD2 matching over 12 bases. Looked up from germline, CDR1 is SQVTM and CDR2 is ANQGSEA. CDR3 length: 15 residues. Losses at the gene ends were 2 bases for V and 0 bases for J; bases not matched to a gene: 2.

The rearrangement joins TRBV6-1 to TRBJ2-1; 12 bases are a match to TRBD2. The CDR3 consists of 15 residues. Germline V gene sequence: CDR1 MNHNS, CDR2 SASEGT. The V segment lost 7 bases and the J segment 6 bases; nucleotides outside the gene matches: 7. The CDR3 sequence: CASNPGTSGSNEQFF. In DNA form, the CDR3 reads TGTGCCAGCAACCCCGGGACTAGCGGGTCCAATGAGCAGTTCTTC.

The chain recombines TRBV10-1 with TRBJ2-1; D may be TRBD2 (5 bases). The CDR3 covers 17 residues. CDR1 WNHNN and CDR2 SYGVQD come from the germline V gene (reference sequence). The ends were cut back, 6 bases at V and 3 bases at J, with 21 bases in the middle. CDR3 coding DNA: TGCGCCAGCAGCTTGGTCCGGCGGGCCCTTTACTACAATGAGCAGTTCTTC. Amino acids: CASSLVRRALYYNEQFF.

This rearrangement joins TRBV29-1 to TRBJ1-2; 12 positions match TRBD1. V shed 6 bases, J shed 2 bases, and the junction held 1 base outside the gene matches. The CDR3 has 13 residues. From germline, CDR1 is SQVTM and CDR2 ANQGSEA. CDR3 coding DNA: TGCAGCGTGGGACAGGGGGCCAACTATGGCTACACCTTC. Encoded protein: CSVGQGANYGYTF.

The chain joins TRBV10-3 to TRBJ2-3, with TRBD1 matching 8 bases. Germline-derived CDR1 and CDR2 are ENHRY and SYGVKD. V dropped 2 bases and J dropped 10; count of bases not matched to a gene: 5. This CDR3 has 13 amino acids. The DNA of the CDR3 is TGTGCCATCAGTGAGCCTGACAGGGGAGCGCAGTATTTT. This gives the protein CAISEPDRGAQYF.

V is TRBV4-3 and J is TRBJ1-6; TRBD1 is a possible D gene (6 bases). V was clipped by 5 bases and J by 6 bases, with 17 bases between them. The CDR3 covers 16 residues. Per the germline V gene, CDR1 is LGHNA and CDR2 is YSLEER. The CDR3 loop reads CASSLHRQAFNSPLHF. CDR3 nucleotides: TGCGCCAGCAGCTTACACCGACAGGCTTTTAATTCACCCCTCCACTTT.

J is TRBJ2-2 and V is TRBV4-1; a weak D match, TRBD2 (7 bases). The CDR3 is 15 residues long. With 3 bases removed from V and 5 bases from J, the gap between germline ends came to 13 bases. The germline CDR1 and CDR2 sequences are MGHRA and YSYEKL. DNA of the CDR3: TGCGCCAGCAGCCACCTACAGGGAGGGACCGGGGAGCTGTTTTTT. This sequence encodes CASSHLQGGTGELFF.

This chain links TRBV19 with TRBJ2-7; 15 bases are a match to TRBD2. This CDR3 is 17 amino acids long. Germline lookup yields CDR1 LNHDA and CDR2 SQIVND (reference sequence). Trimming cost V 5 bases and J 1 base; bases outside gene matches: 6. The CDR3 DNA follows: TGTGCCAGTAGTCCCTGGGGACTAGCGGGGGGATCCTACGAGCAGTACTTC. Translation gives CASSPWGLAGGSYEQYF.

The chain uses TRBV6-5 and TRBJ2-7; 10 nucleotides agree with TRBD2. The CDR3 contains 15 residues. CDR1 is MNHEY, CDR2 SVGAGI, per germline. The V segment lost 6 bases and the J segment 2 bases; nucleotides outside the gene matches: 7. CDR3 bases: TGTGCCAGCAGATGGACTAGCGGTAACCCCTACGAGCAGTACTTC. This codes for CASRWTSGNPYEQYF.